This TCR beta chain was recovered during a study of regulatory T cells in long-lasting Graves disease. This clonotype has a handful of counts. The target antigen is unknown. Combining iRepertoire HTBI primers with Arm-PCR of CDR3 regions, the authors built TCR beta libraries. TCRdb analysed the multiplex PCR reads with MiXCR anew, one entry per CDR3 protein. This sample has roughly 440,000 distinct CDR3 sequences, with less than 20% found just once. Time point defined: newly diagnosed GD, antithyroid drugs for less than 3 months. Researchers made the TCR library from RNA that was extracted from PBMCs. V shed 1 base and J 0 bases; nucleotides not matched to a gene: 3. The germline CDR1 and CDR2 sequences are SGHAT and FQNNGV. The CDR3 spans 17 residues. Overall study findings and caveats: Favored usage of TRBV28, TRBJ1-2 and TRBJ2-5 was recorded in persistent disease.

A further study also used this sample, focusing on T cells in Graves' hyperthyroidism and ophthalmopathy. Per that paper: Blood also contained most expanded thyroid clonotypes above 0.001.

The chain uses TRBV11-2 and TRBJ2-6, with 7 bases matching TRBD1. The sequence was obtained from a woman aged 18-30 years with Graves disease. Sample: peripheral blood mononuclear cells (PBMCs), taken at new diagnosis, from a patient treated with antithyroid drugs. The DNA of the CDR3 is TGTGCCAGCAGCTTAGGGGCAGGGGGCTCTGGGGCCAACGTCCTGACTTTC. Residues: CASSLGAGGSGANVLTF.